A selection of T cell receptor beta chains follows, all from one sample in a study of T cell responses to AZD1222 COVID-19 vaccine. Some clones are missing from TCRdb's copy, which holds only in-frame ones; the method was immunoSEQ multiplex PCR. The sample holds approximately 160,000 clones; under 95% are singletons and the top ten take roughly 4.6%. The material sequenced was peripheral blood, taken on day 0 of AZD1222 vaccination. The receptors shown here come from an adult in good health. Both conserved end residues are part of each CDR3. Each record gives: CDR3 protein, CDR3 DNA, D gene, J gene, clone size, V gene. A D gene is named only where the DNA matches it firmly. Clone sizes are given selectively: once, few, many, or a class where the clone is expanded.

CDR3aa: CASSQGIGRENIQYF
CDR3nt: TGTGCCAGCAGCCAAGGGATCGGCAGGGAAAACATTCAGTACTTC
d_gene: -
j_gene: TRBJ2-4
abundance: -
v_gene: TRBV3-1/TRBV3-2

CDR3aa: CASSVGTGGRVGGEQYF
CDR3nt: TGTGCCAGCAGCGTAGGCACAGGGGGAAGGGTTGGAGGCGAGCAGTACTTC
d_gene: TRBD1
j_gene: TRBJ2-7
abundance: -
v_gene: TRBV9

CDR3aa: CASNRQGSTDTQYF
CDR3nt: TGTGCCAGCAACCGACAGGGCAGCACAGATACGCAGTATTTT
d_gene: TRBD1
j_gene: TRBJ2-3
abundance: -
v_gene: TRBV28

CDR3aa: CASSLSGTGGDGYTF
CDR3nt: TGTGCCAGCAGTTTATCAGGGACAGGGGGTGATGGCTACACCTTC
d_gene: TRBD1
j_gene: TRBJ1-2
abundance: -
v_gene: TRBV27

CDR3aa: CASSYGQGSGNTIYF
CDR3nt: TGTGCCAGCAGCTATGGACAGGGCTCTGGAAACACCATATATTTT
d_gene: TRBD1
j_gene: TRBJ1-3
abundance: -
v_gene: TRBV7-2

CDR3aa: CASSLSFRTEAFF
CDR3nt: TGTGCCAGCAGTTTATCGTTCCGCACTGAAGCTTTCTTT
d_gene: -
j_gene: TRBJ1-1
abundance: -
v_gene: TRBV27

CDR3aa: CASSASTGPHSPLHF
CDR3nt: TGTGCCAGCAGCGCCTCGACAGGGCCGCATTCACCCCTCCACTTT
d_gene: TRBD1
j_gene: TRBJ1-6
abundance: -
v_gene: TRBV9

CDR3aa: CASSFRVTGELFF
CDR3nt: TGTGCCAGCAGTTTTCGGGTGACCGGGGAGCTGTTTTTT
d_gene: -
j_gene: TRBJ2-2
abundance: -
v_gene: TRBV28

CDR3aa: CASSYTLLRQGEKLFF
CDR3nt: TGTGCCAGCAGTTACACCCTCCTGCGACAGGGTGAAAAACTGTTTTTT
d_gene: TRBD1
j_gene: TRBJ1-4
abundance: -
v_gene: TRBV6-5

CDR3aa: CASSSVLAGGRTLSYEQYF
CDR3nt: TGTGCCAGCAGTTCGGTGTTAGCGGGAGGGCGTACGCTAAGCTACGAGCAGTACTTC
d_gene: TRBD2
j_gene: TRBJ2-7
abundance: -
v_gene: TRBV28

CDR3aa: CASSASASNQPQHF
CDR3nt: TGTGCCAGCAGTGCTAGTGCTAGCAATCAGCCCCAGCATTTT
d_gene: -
j_gene: TRBJ1-5
abundance: once
v_gene: TRBV6-4

CDR3aa: CASSQEAELYGYTF
CDR3nt: TGCGCCAGCAGCCAAGAAGCAGAACTCTATGGCTACACCTTC
d_gene: -
j_gene: TRBJ1-2
abundance: -
v_gene: TRBV4-3

CDR3aa: CASSLSLAGDTGNEQFF
CDR3nt: TGTGCCAGCAGCTTGTCGTTAGCGGGAGATACGGGGAATGAGCAGTTCTTC
d_gene: TRBD2
j_gene: TRBJ2-1
abundance: once
v_gene: TRBV5-4

CDR3aa: CATGDAGQGSNQPQHF
CDR3nt: TGTGCCACCGGTGATGCCGGACAGGGCTCCAATCAGCCCCAGCATTTT
d_gene: TRBD1
j_gene: TRBJ1-5
abundance: -
v_gene: TRBV24-1

CDR3aa: CASSPLTLATNEKLFF
CDR3nt: TGTGCCAGCTCACCGCTTACACTTGCAACTAATGAAAAACTGTTTTTT
d_gene: -
j_gene: TRBJ1-4
abundance: -
v_gene: TRBV18

CDR3aa: CASSPTRDRDPEAFF
CDR3nt: TGTGCCAGCAGCCCAACCCGGGACAGGGACCCTGAAGCTTTCTTT
d_gene: TRBD1
j_gene: TRBJ1-1
abundance: -
v_gene: TRBV7-2

CDR3aa: CASSGSIDMPYEQYF
CDR3nt: TGTGCCAGTAGTGGGTCCATTGACATGCCCTACGAGCAGTACTTC
d_gene: -
j_gene: TRBJ2-7
abundance: -
v_gene: TRBV19

CDR3aa: CASSLVGTGGGEKLFF
CDR3nt: TGTGCCAGCAGCTTAGTCGGGACAGGGGGCGGCGAAAAACTGTTTTTT
d_gene: TRBD1
j_gene: TRBJ1-4
abundance: few
v_gene: TRBV7-9

CDR3aa: CASQGIGGYTF
CDR3nt: TGTGCCAGCCAGGGGATAGGGGGCTACACCTTC
d_gene: -
j_gene: TRBJ1-2
abundance: -
v_gene: TRBV2

CDR3aa: CASSSNGLLDEQYF
CDR3nt: TGTGCCAGCAGTTCTAACGGTTTGTTAGACGAGCAGTACTTC
d_gene: -
j_gene: TRBJ2-7
abundance: -
v_gene: TRBV27

CDR3aa: CASSPYGDQPQHF
CDR3nt: TGTGCCAGCAGCCCATACGGGGATCAGCCCCAGCATTTT
d_gene: -
j_gene: TRBJ1-5
abundance: -
v_gene: TRBV7-8

CDR3aa: CASTKLLGTGSSYEQYF
CDR3nt: TGTGCCAGCACCAAACTCCTTGGGACCGGAAGCTCCTACGAGCAGTACTTC
d_gene: -
j_gene: TRBJ2-7
abundance: -
v_gene: TRBV2

CDR3aa: CASSLLPQQGNTGELFF
CDR3nt: TGCGCCAGCAGCTTGCTCCCCCAACAGGGAAATACCGGGGAGCTGTTTTTT
d_gene: -
j_gene: TRBJ2-2
abundance: -
v_gene: TRBV5-1

CDR3aa: CASSQDILSGGEAEAFF
CDR3nt: TGTGCCAGCAGCCAAGATATTTTGTCGGGGGGCGAAGCTGAAGCTTTCTTT
d_gene: -
j_gene: TRBJ1-1
abundance: -
v_gene: TRBV4-2

CDR3aa: CASSRTGGVGQPQHF
CDR3nt: TGTGCCAGCAGCCGGACCGGTGGGGTGGGTCAGCCCCAGCATTTT
d_gene: -
j_gene: TRBJ1-5
abundance: -
v_gene: TRBV7-9

CDR3aa: CASSLALYQTGELFF
CDR3nt: TGTGCCAGCAGCTTAGCGCTTTACCAAACCGGGGAGCTGTTTTTT
d_gene: -
j_gene: TRBJ2-2
abundance: -
v_gene: TRBV7-9

CDR3aa: CASSQETSSSYNEQFF
CDR3nt: TGCGCCAGCAGCCAAGAAACTTCAAGCTCCTACAATGAGCAGTTCTTC
d_gene: -
j_gene: TRBJ2-1
abundance: -
v_gene: TRBV4-3

CDR3aa: CATASGIGYEQYF
CDR3nt: TGTGCCACTGCCTCCGGGATAGGGTACGAGCAGTACTTC
d_gene: -
j_gene: TRBJ2-7
abundance: -
v_gene: TRBV19

CDR3aa: CASSFYSSPLHF
CDR3nt: TGTGCCAGCAGTTTTTACTCTTCACCCCTCCACTTT
d_gene: -
j_gene: TRBJ1-6
abundance: -
v_gene: TRBV12-3/TRBV12-4

CDR3aa: CASSGPNQPQHF
CDR3nt: TGTGCCAGCAGCGGTCCCAATCAGCCCCAGCATTTT
d_gene: -
j_gene: TRBJ1-5
abundance: -
v_gene: TRBV2

CDR3aa: CASSAHRGPNEKLFF
CDR3nt: TGTGCCAGCAGCGCACACAGGGGGCCTAATGAAAAACTGTTTTTT
d_gene: TRBD1
j_gene: TRBJ1-4
abundance: -
v_gene: TRBV7-2

CDR3aa: CASSLEVYQETQYF
CDR3nt: TGTGCCAGCAGCTTAGAGGTCTACCAAGAGACCCAGTACTTC
d_gene: -
j_gene: TRBJ2-5
abundance: -
v_gene: TRBV7-2

CDR3aa: CASSSGHGPPLVKTQYF
CDR3nt: TGTGCCAGCAGTTCAGGCCATGGACCGCCGCTAGTGAAGACCCAGTACTTC
d_gene: -
j_gene: TRBJ2-5
abundance: few
v_gene: TRBV7-2

CDR3aa: CASSPGTFQETQYF
CDR3nt: TGTGCCAGCAGCCCCGGCACATTCCAAGAGACCCAGTACTTC
d_gene: -
j_gene: TRBJ2-5
abundance: -
v_gene: TRBV4-2

CDR3aa: CASSSGESGSTDTQYF
CDR3nt: TGCGCCAGCAGCTCTGGAGAGAGCGGGAGCACAGATACGCAGTATTTT
d_gene: -
j_gene: TRBJ2-3
abundance: -
v_gene: TRBV5-1

CDR3aa: CASSYQRGQGTIYGYTF
CDR3nt: TGTGCCAGCAGTTACCAAAGAGGACAGGGGACGATCTATGGCTACACCTTC
d_gene: TRBD1
j_gene: TRBJ1-2
abundance: -
v_gene: TRBV6-2/TRBV6-3

CDR3aa: CASMAMRGSYEQYF
CDR3nt: TGTGCCAGCATGGCGATGAGGGGCTCCTACGAGCAGTACTTC
d_gene: -
j_gene: TRBJ2-7
abundance: -
v_gene: TRBV6-5

CDR3aa: CASAPLSGGGRTDTQYF
CDR3nt: TGTGCCAGCGCACCCCTCAGTGGCGGAGGCCGCACAGATACGCAGTATTTT
d_gene: -
j_gene: TRBJ2-3
abundance: -
v_gene: TRBV27

CDR3aa: CASSQGGWSNEKLFF
CDR3nt: TGCGCCAGCAGCCAAGGGGGTTGGAGTAATGAAAAACTGTTTTTT
d_gene: -
j_gene: TRBJ1-4
abundance: -
v_gene: TRBV4-3

CDR3aa: CAISTPGRTDTQYF
CDR3nt: TGTGCCATCAGCACGCCCGGGCGGACAGATACGCAGTATTTT
d_gene: -
j_gene: TRBJ2-3
abundance: -
v_gene: TRBV10-3

CDR3aa: CASSYWGGSYEQYF
CDR3nt: TGTGCCAGCAGTTACTGGGGGGGATCCTACGAGCAGTACTTC
d_gene: TRBD2
j_gene: TRBJ2-7
abundance: -
v_gene: TRBV6-2/TRBV6-3

CDR3aa: CASSVFGELFF
CDR3nt: TGTGCCAGTAGTGTCTTCGGGGAGCTGTTTTTT
d_gene: -
j_gene: TRBJ2-2
abundance: few
v_gene: TRBV19

CDR3aa: CASSKGTSAFYEQYF
CDR3nt: TGTGCCAGCAGCAAGGGGACTAGCGCCTTTTACGAGCAGTACTTC
d_gene: TRBD2
j_gene: TRBJ2-7
abundance: -
v_gene: TRBV6-5

CDR3aa: CASSQDHMGGYNEQFF
CDR3nt: TGCGCCAGCAGCCAAGATCATATGGGGGGGTACAATGAGCAGTTCTTC
d_gene: TRBD2
j_gene: TRBJ2-1
abundance: -
v_gene: TRBV4-3

CDR3aa: CASSSLWTDRNSEAFF
CDR3nt: TGTGCCAGCAGTTCCTTATGGACAGACCGAAATTCTGAAGCTTTCTTT
d_gene: -
j_gene: TRBJ1-1
abundance: -
v_gene: TRBV28

CDR3aa: CASSLQLYVVGNYGYTF
CDR3nt: TGTGCCAGCAGTTTACAATTGTATGTGGTCGGTAACTATGGCTACACCTTC
d_gene: -
j_gene: TRBJ1-2
abundance: -
v_gene: TRBV28

CDR3aa: CASSFRSSYEQYF
CDR3nt: TGTGCCAGCAGCTTCCGGAGCTCCTACGAGCAGTACTTC
d_gene: -
j_gene: TRBJ2-7
abundance: -
v_gene: TRBV7-9

CDR3aa: CASSLSGGNYGYTF
CDR3nt: TGTGCCAGCAGTTTATCCGGCGGTAACTATGGCTACACCTTC
d_gene: -
j_gene: TRBJ1-2
abundance: -
v_gene: TRBV28

CDR3aa: CASRPDQLGNNEQFF
CDR3nt: TGTGCCAGCAGACCCGACCAGTTAGGGAACAATGAGCAGTTCTTC
d_gene: -
j_gene: TRBJ2-1
abundance: once
v_gene: TRBV27

CDR3aa: CASSFRDREFYEQYF
CDR3nt: TGTGCCAGCAGTTTTCGGGACAGGGAATTCTACGAGCAGTACTTC
d_gene: TRBD1
j_gene: TRBJ2-7
abundance: -
v_gene: TRBV27

CDR3aa: CASSPRTRTSTDTQYF
CDR3nt: TGTGCCAGCAGTCCCCGGACTCGGACTAGCACAGATACGCAGTATTTT
d_gene: -
j_gene: TRBJ2-3
abundance: -
v_gene: TRBV28

CDR3aa: CASIPVGDYTQYF
CDR3nt: TGTGCCAGCATCCCGGTGGGGGATTATACGCAGTATTTT
d_gene: -
j_gene: TRBJ2-3
abundance: -
v_gene: TRBV28

CDR3aa: CSTRVQKTF
CDR3nt: TGCAGCACCCGAGTACAGAAGACCTTC
d_gene: -
j_gene: TRBJ1-2
abundance: -
v_gene: TRBV29-1

CDR3aa: CASSFGPGLAGSYEQYF
CDR3nt: TGTGCCAGCAGCTTTGGCCCGGGACTAGCGGGTTCCTACGAGCAGTACTTC
d_gene: TRBD2
j_gene: TRBJ2-7
abundance: -
v_gene: TRBV5-4

CDR3aa: CASSQDSARDEAFF
CDR3nt: TGCGCCAGCAGCCAAGATTCGGCCAGGGATGAAGCTTTCTTT
d_gene: -
j_gene: TRBJ1-1
abundance: -
v_gene: TRBV4-3

CDR3aa: CASSYSGPWNQPQHF
CDR3nt: TGTGCCAGCAGTTACTCGGGACCGTGGAATCAGCCCCAGCATTTT
d_gene: -
j_gene: TRBJ1-5
abundance: -
v_gene: TRBV6-2/TRBV6-3

CDR3aa: CASSFGPSTTSSYNEQFF
CDR3nt: TGTGCCAGCAGTTTTGGGCCGTCGACTACTTCCTCCTACAATGAGCAGTTCTTC
d_gene: -
j_gene: TRBJ2-1
abundance: -
v_gene: TRBV27

CDR3aa: CASSGRGTDRTGELFF
CDR3nt: TGTGCCAGCAGCGGGCGAGGAACAGATAGAACCGGGGAGCTGTTTTTT
d_gene: -
j_gene: TRBJ2-2
abundance: once
v_gene: TRBV11-1

CDR3aa: CASSLDPGGEKLFF
CDR3nt: TGTGCCAGCAGCTTAGATCCCGGTGGTGAAAAACTGTTTTTT
d_gene: -
j_gene: TRBJ1-4
abundance: -
v_gene: TRBV11-2